Listed below are T cell receptor beta chains from one sample, sequenced in a study of neurological immune-mediated disorders. TCRdb reprocessed the 5' RACE reads with MiXCR, giving one entry per CDR3 protein. Of approximately 20,000 distinct CDR3 sequences in the sample, 25% to 30% were seen once. Sequenced: PBMCs. The receptors were gathered from a man in his forties or fifties with HTLV-1-associated myelopathy (HAM/TSP). The CDR3 runs from the conserved cysteine through the conserved F or W. A D gene is named only where the DNA matches it firmly. Clone size is given for some rows only: seen once, a few or many times, or a class if the clone is expanded.

. | few | TRBJ2-7 | TRBV5-1 | TGCGCCAGCAGCTTCCCGGACGGAGCCTACGAGCAGTACTTC | CASSFPDGAYEQYF
. | few | TRBJ2-7 | TRBV20-1 | TGCAGTGCTAGACAGGGAGTCTACGAGCAGTACTTC | CSARQGVYEQYF
. | few | TRBJ2-5 | TRBV18 | TGTGCCAGCTCACCAAGTAGGACAGAGCAAGAGACCCAGTACTTC | CASSPSRTEQETQYF
. | . | TRBJ1-2 | TRBV5-1 | TGCGCCAGCAGCTTGGTCTCAGGCCCCGCTAACTATGGCTACACCTTC | CASSLVSGPANYGYTF
. | medium-sized | TRBJ2-3 | TRBV20-1 | TGCAGTGCTACGGACAGCGGCACAGATACGCAGTATTTT | CSATDSGTDTQYF
. | medium-sized | TRBJ2-3 | TRBV24-1 | TGTGCCACCAGTGATTTCGGGCAGGGGACAGATACGCAGTATTTT | CATSDFGQGTDTQYF
TRBD2 | . | TRBJ2-2 | TRBV20-1 | TGCAGTGCTAGAGCGGGAGGGATCTGGGAGCTGTTTTTT | CSARAGGIWELFF
. | few | TRBJ2-3 | TRBV11-3 | TGTGCCAGCAGCTTAGAGCGGGCAGATACGCAGTATTTT | CASSLERADTQYF
. | . | TRBJ2-7 | TRBV20-1 | TGCAGTGCTAGAGATGGAGGGGCAAGCTCCTACGAGCAGTACTTC | CSARDGGASSYEQYF
. | . | TRBJ2-3 | TRBV27 | TGTGCCAGCAGTTGGCAACGGGCTAGCACAGATACGCAGTATTTT | CASSWQRASTDTQYF
. | . | TRBJ2-3 | TRBV29-1 | TGCAGCGTGCCCAAACGGGGCACAGATACGCAGTATTTT | CSVPKRGTDTQYF
TRBD1 | few | TRBJ2-2 | TRBV28 | TGTGCCAGCAGTTCCTACGCCGGGACAGGGGGCATAACCGGGGAGCTGTTTTTT | CASSSYAGTGGITGELFF
TRBD1 | . | TRBJ1-1 | TRBV4-1 | TGCGCCAACAGCGTCCGGGACAGCACTCGGACTGAAGCTTTCTTT | CANSVRDSTRTEAFF
. | few | TRBJ2-7 | TRBV5-1 | TGCGCCAGCAGCCCGGACGTGGCGCGCTACGAGCAGTACTTC | CASSPDVARYEQYF
TRBD1 | many | TRBJ2-2 | TRBV5-1 | TGCGCCAGCAGCTTCGGGACAGGGGTAACCGGGGAGCTGTTTTTT | CASSFGTGVTGELFF
TRBD1 | . | TRBJ2-2 | TRBV28 | TGTGCCAGCAGTTTAAGGGGGCGCGGGGAGCTGTTTTTT | CASSLRGRGELFF
. | few | TRBJ1-5 | TRBV27 | TGTGCCAGCGGCGACACAGGGTACAATCAGCCCCAGCATTTT | CASGDTGYNQPQHF
TRBD1 | medium-sized | TRBJ1-1 | TRBV20-1 | TGCAGTCCACAACAGGGGCTGAACACTGAAGCTTTCTTT | CSPQQGLNTEAFF
TRBD1 | few | TRBJ1-5 | TRBV20-1 | TGCAGTGCTAAGGAGGGACAGTATAATCAGCCCCAGCATTTT | CSAKEGQYNQPQHF
TRBD2 | . | TRBJ2-3 | TRBV20-1 | TGCAGTGCTAGAGATCGGGGGGGCCCCCCAGATACGCAGTATTTT | CSARDRGGPPDTQYF
TRBD2 | few | TRBJ2-3 | TRBV20-1 | TGCAGTGCTAGAGATCGGCAGCGGGGGGCAGATACGCAGTATTTT | CSARDRQRGADTQYF
. | few | TRBJ1-2 | TRBV30 | TGTGCCTGGAGAATTTCCGGAATTAACTATGGCTACACCTTC | CAWRISGINYGYTF
TRBD2 | . | TRBJ2-3 | TRBV18 | TGTGCCAGCTCACCGGTCGAGAGCGGGGGCAAAGATACGCAGTATTTT | CASSPVESGGKDTQYF
TRBD1 | . | TRBJ1-1 | TRBV29-1 | TGCAGCGTTGTGGGGACAGGGGGCCGAGCTGAAGCTTTCTTT | CSVVGTGGRAEAFF
TRBD2 | . | TRBJ2-7 | TRBV20-1 | TGCAGTGCGCCGCGGGAGGACTCCTACGAGCAGTACTTC | CSAPREDSYEQYF
TRBD1 | few | TRBJ2-3 | TRBV7-9 | TGTGCCAGTAAACCGAACAGGGGTGATACGCAGTATTTT | CASKPNRGDTQYF